This T cell receptor (beta chain) was profiled in a study of cytomegalovirus exposure and HLA in healthy donors. This clone was seen only a few times. The target antigen is unknown. The J segment lost 7 bases and the V segment lost 6 bases, leaving 11 bases of the junction unmatched. The CDR3 has 15 amino acids. Germline V CDR1 and CDR2: SNHLY, FYNNEI. Study-wide findings and caveats: In a later analysis, donors in an Asian-associated ancestry cluster reportedly had fewer N-insertions in productive TCRs than the cohort mean. The analysis excluded some indistinguishable V segments, including TRBV6-2 and TRBV6-3. In all likelihood, a cluster of highly shared sequence variants was a sequencing artifact.

The primer mix had 60 Vbeta and 13 Jbeta primers. TCRdb's copy holds only in-frame clones and misses some; the assay was immunoSEQ multiplex PCR. The sample has some 180,000 clones; more than 75% are singletons. These donors, healthy bone marrow donors, were studied. The V call is TRBV2, the J call TRBJ1-4; 7 bases agree with TRBD1. The source of this sequence is a woman in her 30s in good health and CMV-seropositive. Sequenced sample: PBMCs. This CDR3 is CASSENRGASEKLFF. CDR3 in DNA: TGTGCCAGCAGCGAAAACAGGGGAGCGAGTGAAAAACTGTTTTTT.